This T cell receptor beta chain was identified in a study of cytomegalovirus exposure and HLA in healthy donors (dated by TCRdb to the late 2010s). Some background on the complete study: According to an earlier analysis of a few hundred of the donors, some 180 million T cells yielded 90 million to 130 million unique TCR beta sequences and more than 250 Gb of sequence data. The study aimed to test whether cataloging public T cell receptors could reveal signatures of past pathogen exposure. Of the 300 to 500 genotyped donors, approximately 80% were placed in the genetic ancestry cluster associated with self-reported Caucasian donors. Both class I and class II loci were covered by HLA typing, at four-digit resolution. All discovery cohort repertoires had been generated using a single sequencing platform. In the later analysis, no new phenotypic data were used to find candidate immune exposures; instead, reliance was placed on TCR beta sequences and their occurrence across donors. Four or five DR-DQ haplotypes were handled as single units for association and clustering, since linkage in the cohort was strong. Typing coverage varied by locus: roughly 620-630 donors for A, B, C, DRB1 and DQB1; roughly 560 for DQA1; around 570 for DPA1; around 450 for DPB1. The study combined high-throughput TCR immunosequencing, statistical association of individual TCRs with disease status, and machine learning to predict cytomegalovirus infection status. Using immunosequencing, the study profiled T cell repertoires from roughly 650 subjects and related those repertoires to cytomegalovirus serostatus. A later analysis re-examined previously published TCR beta repertoires from just over 650 donors and added high-resolution HLA genotyping to investigate patterns of TCR occurrence. An early release that covered roughly 600 HLA-typed donors contained 250 to 350 gigabases of sequencing data and roughly 84 million unique TCR sequences. Among roughly 370 genotyped donors of the cohort, an average of approximately 250,000 unique TCR beta nucleotide sequences were sequenced per donor, roughly 18% of them non-productive. Besides the first cohort of 550 to 750 subjects, a separate validation cohort made up of 90 to 150 different subjects was used. Donor age, sex, ethnicity and CMV serostatus were compiled alongside the repertoire data. A later genetic analysis took genome-wide SNP genotypes for 398 of the 666 donors and used that subset as a discovery cohort. In an earlier analysis of roughly 580 of the donors, high-throughput TCR beta sequencing was used to judge whether each TCR beta V gene segment behaved as functional or pseudogenic. On the study overall, not on this receptor specifically: Across donors, most TCR sequences were observed very rarely, whereas some public TCRs were present in many individuals. In a later analysis, the rate of TCR association differed among HLA loci, with DRB1 alleles having the most associated TCRs and HLA-C alleles having the fewest. A further reported finding was that TCR beta sequences accurately predicted the HLA-A and HLA-B alleles for most subjects in the first cohort. Presence/absence analyses assumed roughly uniform sequencing depth across donors, an assumption that may not hold. The authors suggested that the approach could potentially be generalized to other disease states and immunological phenotypes. A later analysis associated about 17,000 TCR beta sequences with specific HLA alleles at a false discovery rate of 0.05. A later analysis found that HLA-associated TCR beta chains were more clonally expanded and had lower generation probabilities than equally common non-associated chains. In a later analysis, most CMV-associated TCR beta chains were found to appear HLA-restricted, with HLA associations seemingly driven largely by CMV exposure. Some IMGT-functional V segments, including TRBV6-2 and TRBV6-3, could not be distinguished by the 87-base-pair reads and were therefore excluded. Immune exposure information for the cohort was limited to CMV serostatus. In a later genetic analysis, fewer N-insertions in productive TCRs were reported among donors in an Asian-associated ancestry cluster than the roughly 640-donor mean. Because counts were too low, under 20 rarely observed V segments, including chromosome 9 orphons, were left out of the earlier analysis of 500 to 650 of the donors. A few of the identified cytomegalovirus-associated TCR beta chains were confirmed in vitro to be specific for cytomegalovirus antigens. The sequencing pipeline was judged likely to have produced a cluster of highly shared sequence variants as a technical artifact. Because HLA typing was unavailable for some donors at each locus, only the typed subset was used in association tests. Correlated functional status among segregating V segments might be attributable to linkage disequilibrium, but an unknown experimental factor could not be ruled out. In a later genetic analysis, a missense DCLRE1C variant was associated with V-gene and J-gene trimming of TCR beta chains, and the association was replicated in an independent cohort. In an earlier analysis of 587 of the donors, most TCR beta V segments appeared in productive rearrangements about 87% or about 30% of the time, broadly matching IMGT annotations. In both the original and validation cohorts, the classifier was reported to diagnose cytomegalovirus status with high specificity and sensitivity. According to a later analysis, parvovirus B19, influenza, CMV and Epstein-Barr virus appeared linked to several top co-occurrence clusters. Assigning TCR associations to individual alleles was difficult when HLA alleles, especially DR and DQ, strongly co-occurred. The cohort was sequenced for TCR beta chains only, and without alpha or paired-chain data the features that could be detected were limited. A total of around 150 TCR beta chains were listed by the study as associated with cytomegalovirus.

The cohort was made up of 650 to 700 healthy bone marrow donors. At the time of sampling, all cohort members were nominally healthy, though unrecorded immune exposures were likely present. The donor tested CMV seropositive, placing the donor among the 290 or so seropositive members of the cohort. Each donor provided a peripheral blood sample, and peripheral blood mononuclear cells were used for TCR beta sequencing. The Qiagen DNeasy Blood Extraction Kit was used to extract genomic DNA from the blood cell samples. Preparation of the library involved the immunoSEQ multiplex PCR assay. The multiplex PCR relied on a mix of 60 forward primers for TCR Vbeta segments and 13 reverse primers for TCR Jbeta segments. Amplification of the CDR3 region of rearranged TCR beta genes was performed with a multiplex PCR assay on genomic DNA. The Illumina HiSeq System was used to sequence the amplified TCR beta libraries as 87-base-pair reads. The study's own analysis went as follows. A later analysis counted approximately 84 million unique TCR beta chains across the 550 to 700 repertoires, and approximately 11 million of these chains were shared by at least two donors. Raw reads were error-corrected and collapsed into unique sequences with a nearest-neighbor algorithm that merged closely related sequences to remove PCR and sequencing errors. Alignment of CDR3 sequences to IMGT reference sequences was used to assign V, D and J gene segments. For a sequence to be retained, at least a six-nucleotide match to both a V gene segment and a J gene segment was required. Rearrangements were called productive when the CDR3 lacked stop codons and stayed in frame with V and J; all others were non-productive. CDR3 was defined by IMGT convention, running from the second conserved V-encoded cysteine to the conserved J-encoded phenylalanine. The earlier analysis of a few hundred of the donors excluded sequences that lacked an unambiguous match to a single V gene segment. An earlier analysis of several hundred of the donors called V segments functional above 56.7% productive rearrangements and segregating when the between-donor standard deviation exceeded 5%. A statistical classification framework was developed to diagnose cytomegalovirus status using the catalog of TCR beta chain sequences. A later analysis assigned V and J genes by comparing TCR nucleotide sequences with IMGT/GENE-DB human TR gene sequences. The TCRdist pipeline was used in a later analysis to assign CDR3 sequences and most-parsimonious VDJ recombination scenarios. In a later analysis, each TCR beta chain was defined by its CDR3 amino acid sequence together with its V-gene family, and reads lacking a unique V-gene family were excluded. To address suspected cross-contamination and a sequencing artifact, a later analysis removed around 600 highly shared, low-generation-probability nucleotide sequences. In a later analysis, a clonal expansion index for each public chain was calculated from normalized within-repertoire ranks of inferred template counts. A later analysis computed generation probabilities with a VDJ recombination model fitted to out-of-frame rearrangements, and checked the results against IGoR. In a later analysis, TCR-TCR, TCR-HLA and TCR-CMV co-occurrence was scored with hypergeometric tests, and a repertoire-size bias correction was applied to TCR pairs. A later analysis estimated false discovery rates by permuting HLA or CMV assignments 20 times. In a later analysis, co-occurring TCRs were grouped with DBSCAN, and TCRdist sequence similarity was added when clustering was performed within HLA-allele-positive subsets. Co-occurrence clustering excluded repertoires with fewer than 30,000 or more than 120,000 public chains, plus five with anomalous nucleotide sharing. This immuneACCESS table, as held by TCRdb, lists in-frame sequences with V and J called but not all clones. Of the missing ones, under half trace to an unresolved V gene in checked studies; the others have no known cause. The D gene and trimming were derived from the DNA, and the V and J assignments and clone size from that table. The sample table records 90,000 to 120,000 clones; approximately 70% of these occur just once. The ten largest make up approximately 3.9% of the sample.

V and J are truncated by 3 bases and 5 bases respectively, leaving an intervening sequence of 8 bases. In the germline V gene, CDR1 corresponds to SGDLS and CDR2 to YYNGEE. The CDR3 covers 12 residues, taking in both the cysteine and the phenylalanine. The entry retains the CDR3 DNA only, 36 bases that are in frame from base 1. With regard to this clone: What antigen it recognizes has not been identified. There are no base qualities to consult, and no much larger clone falls within one base.

What was sequenced was PBMCs. The V and J genes are TRBV9 and TRBJ1-1; the D gene identity is not certain. The receptor comes from a man younger than 40 in good health and CMV-seropositive. The DNA sequence is given as TGTGCCAGCAGCGCTGACTCAACTGAAGCTTTCTTT. Its amino acids are CASSADSTEAFF.